A selection of T cell receptor beta chains follows, all from one sample in a study of vaccination and CD4 T cells after COVID-19. TCRdb passed the PCR reads through MiXCR, listing each CDR3 protein once. The sample lists about 15,000 distinct CDR3 sequences, about 53% seen once, with roughly a tenth in the top ten. No antigen is known for these receptors. The sample in question was CD4+ T cells from blood, cultured in vitro, obtained before SARS-CoV-2 vaccination. The source of these receptors is a human donor who had recovered from COVID-19. The CDR3 runs from the conserved cysteine through the conserved F or W. The D gene is left open where the match is weak. Clone size, where shown, is once, few, many, or a class for clones that have expanded.

.	TRBJ2-7	TRBV28	TRBD2	CASSTQREGNYEQYF	TGTGCCAGCAGCACCCAGCGGGAGGGGAATTACGAGCAGTACTTC
.	TRBJ1-1	TRBV19	.	CASSKWARNTEAFF	TGTGCCAGTAGTAAATGGGCGCGGAACACTGAAGCTTTCTTT
few	TRBJ2-3	TRBV20-1	.	CSRWGFSTDTQYF	TGCAGTCGTTGGGGATTCTCGACAGATACGCAGTATTTT
.	TRBJ2-5	TRBV10-3	.	CAISEDTRGTQYF	TGTGCCATCAGTGAGGACACCCGGGGGACCCAGTACTTC
.	TRBJ2-3	TRBV7-3	.	CASSLDRHTDTQYF	TGTGCCAGCAGCTTAGACAGACACACAGATACGCAGTATTTT
.	TRBJ1-3	TRBV6-2/TRBV6-3	.	CASSYSSGNTIYF	TGTGCCAGCAGTTACAGCTCTGGAAACACCATATATTTT
.	TRBJ2-5	TRBV7-8	.	CASRLQSQETQYF	TGTGCCAGCAGGCTACAGAGCCAAGAGACCCAGTACTTC
.	TRBJ2-7	TRBV20-1	TRBD2	CSARDLAGVHSYEQYF	TGCAGTGCTAGAGATCTAGCGGGAGTTCACTCCTACGAGCAGTACTTC
.	TRBJ2-5	TRBV7-2	.	CASTLGPSWETQYF	TGTGCCAGCACCCTGGGCCCATCTTGGGAGACCCAGTACTTC
few	TRBJ1-1	TRBV28	.	CASSETNTEAFF	TGTGCCAGCAGTGAGACGAACACTGAAGCTTTCTTT
.	TRBJ1-6	TRBV20-1	TRBD1	CSAKSYGTGGSYNSPLHF	TGCAGTGCTAAGTCTTATGGGACAGGGGGCTCCTATAATTCACCCCTCCACTTT
once	TRBJ1-1	TRBV20-1	.	CSARDLGSNTEAFF	TGCAGTGCTAGAGATTTGGGGTCGAACACTGAAGCTTTCTTT
.	TRBJ2-3	TRBV2	.	CASRELASGTDTQYF	TGTGCCAGCAGAGAGTTGGCTAGCGGCACAGATACGCAGTATTTT
.	TRBJ1-1	TRBV20-1	.	CSARDLGTRMRNEAFF	TGCAGTGCTAGAGATCTAGGGACACGGATGCGAAATGAAGCTTTCTTT
.	TRBJ2-7	TRBV20-1	TRBD1	CSASIARQGAPPKQYF	TGCAGTGCCAGTATAGCCCGACAGGGGGCTCCTCCCAAGCAGTACTTC
few	TRBJ1-5	TRBV10-3	.	CAISESSQQPQHF	TGTGCCATCAGTGAGTCATCGCAACAGCCCCAGCATTTT
few	TRBJ1-5	TRBV7-2	.	CASSTDYSNQPQHF	TGTGCCAGCAGCACAGATTATAGCAATCAGCCCCAGCATTTT
.	TRBJ2-5	TRBV7-9	.	CASSLDWAQETQYF	TGTGCCAGCAGCTTAGACTGGGCTCAAGAGACCCAGTACTTC